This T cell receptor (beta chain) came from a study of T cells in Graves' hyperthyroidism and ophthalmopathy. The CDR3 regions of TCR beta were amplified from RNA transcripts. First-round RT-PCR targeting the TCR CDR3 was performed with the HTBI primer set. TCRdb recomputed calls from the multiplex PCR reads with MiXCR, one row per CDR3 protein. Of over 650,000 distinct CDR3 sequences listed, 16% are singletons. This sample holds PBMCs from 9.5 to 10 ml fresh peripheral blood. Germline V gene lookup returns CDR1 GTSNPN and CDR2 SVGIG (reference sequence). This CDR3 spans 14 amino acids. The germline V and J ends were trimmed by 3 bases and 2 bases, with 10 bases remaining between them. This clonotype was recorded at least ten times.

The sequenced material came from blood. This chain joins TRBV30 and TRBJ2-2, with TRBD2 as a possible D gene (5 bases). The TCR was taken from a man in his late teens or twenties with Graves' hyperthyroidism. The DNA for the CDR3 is TGTGCCTGGAGAACGGCGGGTAACACCGGGGAGCTGTTTTTT. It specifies CAWRTAGNTGELFF.